This TCR beta chain appears in the sequencing data of a study of cytomegalovirus exposure and HLA in healthy donors. The CDR3 has 15 amino acids. V lost 3 bases, J lost 8 bases, and 11 bases stayed unmatched. Per the germline V gene, CDR1 is SGDLS and CDR2 is YYNGEE. As for this clone: Its antigen is not known.

Clones were sequenced by immunoSEQ multiplex PCR, and TCRdb holds only the in-frame ones, with some missing. The data contain about 110,000 clones, approximately 85% of them seen just once; the ten biggest clones take up 3% to 3.5%. Study findings and constraints: As confirmed in vitro, a few CMV-associated chains were specific for CMV antigens. Accounts indicate the classifier identified cytomegalovirus status with strong specificity and sensitivity. First-cohort TCR clusters were later found to tend to co-occur in the roughly 130 validation repertoires.

The TCR originated in a woman younger than 30 in good health and CMV-seronegative. The rearrangement uses TRBV9 and TRBJ2-3; 8 bases fit TRBD2. Material for sequencing was PBMCs. CDR3 sequence reads: CASSERLATSVTQYF. For the CDR3, the DNA is TGTGCCAGCAGCGAGAGACTAGCGACCTCGGTTACGCAGTATTTT.